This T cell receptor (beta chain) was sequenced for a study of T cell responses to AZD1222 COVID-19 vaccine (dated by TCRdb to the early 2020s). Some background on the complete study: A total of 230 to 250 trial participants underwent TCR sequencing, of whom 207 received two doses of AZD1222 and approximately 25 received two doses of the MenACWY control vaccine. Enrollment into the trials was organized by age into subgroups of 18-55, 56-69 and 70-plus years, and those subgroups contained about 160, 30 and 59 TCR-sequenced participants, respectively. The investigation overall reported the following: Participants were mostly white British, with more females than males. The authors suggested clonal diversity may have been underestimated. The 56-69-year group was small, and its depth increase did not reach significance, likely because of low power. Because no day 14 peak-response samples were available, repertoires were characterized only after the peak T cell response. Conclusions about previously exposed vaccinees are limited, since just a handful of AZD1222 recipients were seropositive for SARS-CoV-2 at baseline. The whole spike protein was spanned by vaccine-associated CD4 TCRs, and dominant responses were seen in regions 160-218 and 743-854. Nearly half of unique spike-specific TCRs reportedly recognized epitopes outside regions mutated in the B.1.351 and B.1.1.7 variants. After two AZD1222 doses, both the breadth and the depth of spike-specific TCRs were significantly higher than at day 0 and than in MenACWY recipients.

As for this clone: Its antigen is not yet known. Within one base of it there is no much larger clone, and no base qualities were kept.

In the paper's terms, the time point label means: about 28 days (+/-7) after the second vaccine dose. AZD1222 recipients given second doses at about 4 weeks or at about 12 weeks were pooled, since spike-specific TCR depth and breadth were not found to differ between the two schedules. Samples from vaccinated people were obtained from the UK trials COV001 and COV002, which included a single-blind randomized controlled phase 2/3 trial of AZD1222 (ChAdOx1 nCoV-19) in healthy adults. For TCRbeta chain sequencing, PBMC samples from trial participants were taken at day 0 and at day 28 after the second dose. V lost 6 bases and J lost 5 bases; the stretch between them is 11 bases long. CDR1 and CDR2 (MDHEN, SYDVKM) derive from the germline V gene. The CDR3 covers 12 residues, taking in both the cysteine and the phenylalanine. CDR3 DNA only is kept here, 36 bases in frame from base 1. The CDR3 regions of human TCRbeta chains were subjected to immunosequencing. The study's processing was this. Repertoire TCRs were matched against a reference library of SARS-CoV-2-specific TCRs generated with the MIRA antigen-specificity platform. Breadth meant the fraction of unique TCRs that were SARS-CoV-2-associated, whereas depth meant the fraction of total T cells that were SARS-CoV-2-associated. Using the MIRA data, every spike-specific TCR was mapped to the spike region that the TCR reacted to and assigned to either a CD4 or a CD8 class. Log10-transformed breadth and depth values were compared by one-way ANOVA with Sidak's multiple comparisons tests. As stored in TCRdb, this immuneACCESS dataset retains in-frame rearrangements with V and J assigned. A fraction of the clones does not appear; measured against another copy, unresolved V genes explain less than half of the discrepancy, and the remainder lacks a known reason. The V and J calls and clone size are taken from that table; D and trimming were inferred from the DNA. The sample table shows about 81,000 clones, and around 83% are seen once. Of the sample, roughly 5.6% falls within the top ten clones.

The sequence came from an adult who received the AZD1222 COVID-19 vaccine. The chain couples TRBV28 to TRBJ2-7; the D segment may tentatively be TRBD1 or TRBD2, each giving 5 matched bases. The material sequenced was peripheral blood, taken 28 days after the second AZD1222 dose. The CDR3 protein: CASRPPGHEQYF. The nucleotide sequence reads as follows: TGTGCCAGCAGGCCCCCGGGACACGAGCAGTACTTC.